The 5 T cell receptor beta chains presented below share a single source sample, sequenced in a study of CD39 and CD103 CD8 tumor-infiltrating T cells. TCRdb's copy holds only in-frame clones and misses some; the assay was immunoSEQ multiplex PCR. The sample holds thousands of clones, around three fifths seen once. Sequenced: CD8+ T cells sorted from blood. The subset: total memory CD8 T cells (CD45RA-CCR7+/-) from blood or uninvolved lymph node. The origin of the receptors is a human donor with head and neck squamous cell carcinoma.

The V call is TRBV2, the J call TRBJ1-6, with 8 nucleotides matching TRBD1. Germline assignment: CDR1 SNHLY and CDR2 FYNNEI. This CDR3 spans 16 amino acids. Trimming removed 2 bases from V and 4 bases from J; junction bases left unmatched: 4. The CDR3 here is CASSEPDREYNSPLHF. CDR3 sequence (DNA): TGTGCCAGCAGTGAACCGGACAGGGAATATAATTCACCCCTCCACTTT.

CDR3 sequence: CASSLDDTEAFF. CDR3 bases: TGCGCCAGCAGTCTCGATGACACTGAAGCTTTCTTT. The chain couples TRBV4-3 to TRBJ1-1; D remains unclear. V dropped 6 bases and J dropped 3 bases, with 8 bases sitting between them. Per germline, CDR1 LGHNA and CDR2 YSLEER. This CDR3 contains 12 residues.

The CDR3 here is CASRKGQGQVTGELFF. The CDR3 DNA follows: TGTGCCAGCAGGAAGGGGCAGGGGCAGGTCACCGGGGAGCTGTTTTTT. This rearrangement joins TRBV25-1 to TRBJ2-2; possibly TRBD1 for D (6 bases). The CDR3 consists of 16 residues. Germline-derived CDR1 and CDR2 are MGHDK and SYGVNS. Trimming cost V 6 bases and J 4 bases, with 18 bases left between them.

CDR3 bases: TGCGCCAGCAGCTTGGCACCGTCTAACTCTGGAAACACCATATATTTT. The encoded protein is CASSLAPSNSGNTIYF. This chain connects TRBV5-1 to TRBJ1-3; the D is unclear. CDR3 length: 16 residues. The V end was cut by 0 bases, the J end by 0 bases, with 10 bases between. CDR1 SGHRS and CDR2 YFSETQ come from the germline V gene.

The V and J genes are TRBV4-1 and TRBJ1-2; D may be TRBD1 (6 bases). The CDR3 contains 15 residues. The germline V gene has CDR1 MGHRA and CDR2 YSYEKL. Trimming removed 1 base at V and 4 bases at J, with 13 bases between. For the CDR3, the DNA is TGCGCCAGCAGCCAAGGCGGCAGGGGCTTCTATGGCTACACCTTC. It codes for CASSQGGRGFYGYTF.